This T cell receptor beta chain was observed in a study of somatic mutations in cytotoxic T cells in rheumatoid arthritis. Overall study: At nearly 100% purity, some V beta antibody-stained T-cell populations were flow-sorted, and these included V beta1+ cells that were sequenced for TCRB.

Profiling relied on immunoSEQ multiplex PCR, and the TCRdb table lists in-frame clones only, not all of them. Counted here are 25,000 to 30,000 clones, roughly 87% occurring once; the ten biggest clones make up over 5%. The J segment lost 5 bases and the V segment lost 6 bases, leaving 8 bases of the junction unmatched. Germline assignment: CDR1 MNHNY and CDR2 SVGAGI (reference sequence). The CDR3 length is 14 residues. The TCR comes from a man aged 50-60 years in good health. V and J are TRBV6-6 and TRBJ2-7, with 9 bases matching TRBD1. Sequenced input: CD8+ T cells sorted from blood. The CDR3 loop reads CASSWDRVMDEQYF. For the CDR3, the DNA is TGTGCCAGCAGCTGGGACAGGGTAATGGACGAGCAGTACTTC.